One and the same sample provided the 8 T cell receptor beta chains below, sequenced in a study of regulatory T cells in long-lasting Graves disease. Sequencing libraries for TCR beta were prepared with iRepertoire HTBI primers and Arm-PCR of CDR3 regions. TCRdb redid the calling of the multiplex PCR reads with MiXCR, one entry per CDR3 protein. The sample consists of approximately 380,000 distinct CDR3 sequences, around 21% of them appearing once. Regarding time point: persistent/refractory GD, antithyroid drugs over 5 years with positive TRAb. From RNA extracted from PBMCs, the TCR library was made. The starting material was peripheral blood mononuclear cells (PBMCs), obtained when the disease was refractory, from a patient treated with antithyroid drugs. The receptors come from a female donor with Graves disease.

This clonotype appeared many times. The chain couples TRBV20-1 to TRBJ2-5; D call uncertain. Trimming left V 4 bases short and J 5 bases short, with 17 bases between. The V gene's germline CDR1 is DFQATT and CDR2 SNEGSKA (reference sequence). The CDR3 extends over 14 amino acids. CDR3 protein: CSAKEFRSQETQYF. CDR3 nucleotide sequence: TGCAGTGCTAAAGAGTTCCGGTCGCAGGAGACCCAGTACTTC.

This clonotype was observed a handful of times. This chain uses TRBV6-9 with TRBJ1-2, with 7 bases identical to TRBD1. Germline loops: CDR1 MNHGY, CDR2 SVAAGI. The CDR3 spans 14 residues. After removal of 3 bases from V and 8 bases from J, the junction contained 9 bases not matched to a gene. The CDR3 sequence is CASSYGQGVEGYTF. In nucleotides, the CDR3 is TGTGCCAGCAGTTACGGGCAGGGGGTGGAGGGCTACACCTTC.

This clonotype was seen many times. The chain uses TRBV28 and TRBJ1-5; D is uncertain. The CDR3 extends over 14 amino acids. The germline gives CDR1 MDHEN, CDR2 SYDVKM. V lost 3 bases and J 5 bases, leaving 11 bases between the germline ends. The CDR3 spells CASSFRARDQPQHF. Here the CDR3 DNA reads TGTGCCAGCAGTTTTCGGGCCAGAGATCAGCCCCAGCATTTT.

This clonotype was counted only a few times. This chain uses TRBV29-1 with TRBJ1-2; no clear D. The CDR3 runs 14 residues. V lost 0 bases and J 0 bases, leaving 8 bases between the germline ends. The V gene's germline CDR1 is SQVTM and CDR2 ANQGSEA. The CDR3 sequence is CSVEDPTSNYGYTF. The CDR3 region has the DNA TGCAGCGTTGAAGACCCGACATCTAACTATGGCTACACCTTC.

This clonotype has a count of ten or more. The J gene is TRBJ2-7, the V gene TRBV30; 8 positions agree with TRBD1. The length of the CDR3 is 13 residues. With 2 bases clipped from V and 4 bases from J, the junction kept 4 bases outside the gene matches. Germline lookup yields CDR1 GTSNPN and CDR2 SVGIG (reference sequence). The CDR3 loop reads CAWSKGQVYEQYF. In DNA form, the CDR3 reads TGTGCCTGGAGTAAGGGACAGGTATACGAGCAGTACTTC.

A few counts support this clonotype. The J gene is TRBJ2-1, the V gene TRBV11-2, with TRBD2 matching 7 bases. The CDR3 spans 16 residues. The germline CDR1 and CDR2 sequences are SGHAT and FQNNGV. Trimming took 1 base from V and 4 from J; bases not matched to a gene: 7. The CDR3: CASSLADLAVYNEQFF. The CDR3 DNA reads as TGTGCCAGCAGCTTAGCGGATCTAGCGGTGTACAATGAGCAGTTCTTC. Full variable domain (missing parts from reference TRBV11-2 and TRBJ2-1): EAGVAQSPRYKIIEKRQSVAFWCNPISGHATLYWYQQILGQGPKLLIQFQNNGVVDDSQLPKDRFSAERLKGVDSTLKIQPAKLEDSAVYLCASSLADLAVYNEQFFGPGTRLTVL.

This chain uses TRBV10-3 with TRBJ1-2, with 10 bases matching TRBD1. Germline CDR1 ENHRY, CDR2 SYGVKD. The V and J ends lost 6 bases and 4 bases, in that order; junction bases with no gene match: 5. This CDR3 contains 14 residues. As DNA, the CDR3 is TGTGCCATCAGAGACAGGGGGCCGACCTATGGCTACACCTTC. Protein: CAIRDRGPTYGYTF.

Comment on this clonotype: A much larger clone lies one base from this, so it may be a read error. The rearrangement uses TRBV7-8 and TRBJ1-4, with 7 positions matching TRBD1. The V gene's germline CDR1 is SGHVS and CDR2 FQNEAQ. The CDR3 spans 15 residues. CDR3 amino acids: CASSKTGTTNEKLSF. The CDR3 DNA reads as TGTGCCAGCAGCAAGACAGGGACAACTAATGAAAAACTGTCTTTT.